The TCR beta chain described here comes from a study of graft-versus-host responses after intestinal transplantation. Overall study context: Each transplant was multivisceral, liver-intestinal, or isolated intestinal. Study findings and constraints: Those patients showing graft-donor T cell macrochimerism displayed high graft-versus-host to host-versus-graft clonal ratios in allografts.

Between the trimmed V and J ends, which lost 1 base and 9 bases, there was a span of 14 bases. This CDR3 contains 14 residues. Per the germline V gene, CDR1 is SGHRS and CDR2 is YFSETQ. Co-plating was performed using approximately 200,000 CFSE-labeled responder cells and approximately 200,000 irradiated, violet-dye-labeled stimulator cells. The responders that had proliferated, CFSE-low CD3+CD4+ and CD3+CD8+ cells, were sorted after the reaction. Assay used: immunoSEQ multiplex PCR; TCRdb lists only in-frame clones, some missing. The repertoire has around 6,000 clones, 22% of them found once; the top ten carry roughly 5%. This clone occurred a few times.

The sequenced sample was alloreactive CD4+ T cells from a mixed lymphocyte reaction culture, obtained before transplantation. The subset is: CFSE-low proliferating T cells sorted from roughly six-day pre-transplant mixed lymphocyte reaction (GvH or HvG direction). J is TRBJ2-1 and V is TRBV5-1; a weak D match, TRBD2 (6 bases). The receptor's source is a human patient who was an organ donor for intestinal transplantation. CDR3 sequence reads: CASSLSVLAIEQFF. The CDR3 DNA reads TGCGCCAGCAGCTTGTCGGTCCTAGCGATTGAGCAGTTCTTC.